This TCR beta chain was documented in a study of post-analysis software for immune sequencing data (dated by TCRdb to the mid-2010s). At the level of the whole study: Relapsing-remitting, secondary progressive and progressive-relapsing multiple sclerosis were recorded as disease courses, and subtype annotation was lacking for some patients. The patient repertoires were compared against 10 to 12 previously published healthy control repertoires obtained from donors aged 6 to 25 years. A subset of samples was prepared in parallel using single-end sample barcoding, then pooled and co-amplified after Illumina adapter ligation. The investigation overall reported the following: A handful of TRBV segments, including TRBV5-6, TRBV5-1 and TRBV20-1, were significantly more frequent in patients than controls. The multiple sclerosis patient group was slightly younger than the control group. Direct clustering with F measure showed strong co-clustering of samples prepared in the same batch, prompting a batch-effect correction. Compared with controls, multiple sclerosis patients had significantly lower normalized Chao1 diversity, a finding suggesting substantial peripheral T-cell clonal expansion.

CDR1 and CDR2, looked up from the germline V gene, are SQVTM and ANQGSEA. The CDR3 measures 13 amino acids from cysteine to phenylalanine. The only DNA kept is the CDR3, 39 bases in frame from the first base. Relative to germline, V is 6 bases shorter and J is 3 bases shorter, with 14 bases between their ends. This clonotype was picked up a small number of times. Its specific antigen is unknown. No clone much larger than this one lies a single base away; base qualities are absent. TCR beta repertoires were profiled from peripheral blood of some 13 young patients with multiple sclerosis to demonstrate the VDJtools post-analysis software. Multiple sclerosis patients were children and adolescents aged about 6 to 16 years. Library method: PCR. The listed sequencing device is Illumina HiSeq 2500. Unique molecular identifiers were incorporated into TCR beta cDNA libraries to reduce PCR and sequencing biases. Per 1 to 10 million input T cells, approximately 500,000 cDNA molecules were obtained, such that each molecule approximated one T cell. The patient libraries were prepared and sequenced with the same protocol used for the earlier healthy control dataset. Samples belonging to the same batch were prepared together, multiplexed and sequenced on a shared HiSeq lane. The paper's processing steps were these. MIGEC handled the raw barcoded reads, throwing out single-read molecular identifier groups before consensus assembly and CDR3 extraction. VDJtools was used for post-analysis of the clonotype tables, with diversity normalized by down-sampling every dataset to the smallest sample size. In repertoire overlap clustering, CDR3 amino acid sequences, but not nucleotide sequences, were matched to correct batch-related cross-sample contamination. TCRdb itself trimmed the public reads at Q25 with fastp, ran MiXCR and retained productive beta chains. Each CDR3 protein appears once, grouped with its most common genes and DNA. TCRdb's processing, not the authors', yielded these V and J calls. This sample comprises approximately 690,000 distinct CDR3 sequences, approximately 59% of them detected only once. The ten largest clones capture around 10% of the sample.

This chain joins TRBV29-1 to TRBJ2-5, and TRBD1 may be the D gene, going by 5 matching bases. This sequence was found in a girl aged 2 to 10 with multiple sclerosis. Sequenced: blood. The sequenced DNA: TGCAGCGTCCACGCGACAGCCAAAGAGACCCAGTACTTC. Translation gives CSVHATAKETQYF.